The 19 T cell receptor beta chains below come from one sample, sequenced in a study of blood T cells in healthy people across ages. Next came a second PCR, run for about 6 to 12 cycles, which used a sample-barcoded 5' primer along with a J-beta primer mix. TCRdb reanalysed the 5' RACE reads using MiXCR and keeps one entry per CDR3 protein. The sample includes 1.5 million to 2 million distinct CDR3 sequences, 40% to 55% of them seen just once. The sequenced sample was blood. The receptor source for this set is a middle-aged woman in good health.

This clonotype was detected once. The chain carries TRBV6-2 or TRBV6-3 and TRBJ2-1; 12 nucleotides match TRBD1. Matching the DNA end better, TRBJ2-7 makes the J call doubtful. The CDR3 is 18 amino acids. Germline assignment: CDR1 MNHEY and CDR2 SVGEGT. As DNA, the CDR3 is TGTGCCAGCAGCAGTCACCGGGGACAGGGGGCTTCCTACAATGAGCAGTACTTC. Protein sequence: CASSSHRGQGASYNEQYF.

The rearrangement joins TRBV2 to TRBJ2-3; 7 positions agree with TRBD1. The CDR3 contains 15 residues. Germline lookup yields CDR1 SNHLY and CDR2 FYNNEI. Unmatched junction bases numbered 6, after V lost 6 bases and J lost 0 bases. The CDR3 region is CASSAQGSSTDTQYF. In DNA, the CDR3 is TGTGCCAGCAGCGCACAGGGGTCTAGCACAGATACGCAGTATTTT.

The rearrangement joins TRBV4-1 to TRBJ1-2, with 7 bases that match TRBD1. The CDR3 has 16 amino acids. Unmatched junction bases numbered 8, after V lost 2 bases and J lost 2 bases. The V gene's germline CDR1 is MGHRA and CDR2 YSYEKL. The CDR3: CASSQTTGLSNYGYTF. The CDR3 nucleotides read TGCGCCAGCAGCCAAACGACAGGGCTTAGCAACTATGGCTACACCTTC.

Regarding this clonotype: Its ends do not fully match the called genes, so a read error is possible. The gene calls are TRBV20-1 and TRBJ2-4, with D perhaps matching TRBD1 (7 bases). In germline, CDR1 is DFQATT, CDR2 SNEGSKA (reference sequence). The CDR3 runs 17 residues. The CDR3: CSAREMQGGEAKNTQYF. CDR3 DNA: TGCAGTGCTAGGGAAATGCAGGGGGGCGAAGCCAAAAACACTCAGTACTTC.

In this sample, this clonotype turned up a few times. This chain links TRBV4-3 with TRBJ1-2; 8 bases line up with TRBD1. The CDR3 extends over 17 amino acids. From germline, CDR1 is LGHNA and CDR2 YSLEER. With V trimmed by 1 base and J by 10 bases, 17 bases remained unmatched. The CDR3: CASSQGPQGASLGVYTF. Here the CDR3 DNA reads TGCGCCAGCAGCCAAGGTCCCCAGGGGGCCTCGCTTGGAGTCTACACCTTC.

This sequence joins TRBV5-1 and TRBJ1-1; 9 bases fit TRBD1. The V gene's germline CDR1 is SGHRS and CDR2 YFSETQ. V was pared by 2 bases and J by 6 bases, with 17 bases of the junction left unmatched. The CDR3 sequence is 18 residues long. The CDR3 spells CASSFGLGQGELRAEAFF. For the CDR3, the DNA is TGCGCCAGCAGCTTCGGTTTGGGACAGGGTGAGCTTCGCGCTGAAGCTTTCTTT.

This CDR3 reads CSVNSGGLRNEQFF. CDR3 in DNA: TGCAGTGTGAATAGCGGGGGGCTGCGCAATGAGCAGTTCTTC. This chain connects TRBV20-1 to TRBJ2-1; 10 bases map to TRBD2. V was pared by 7 bases and J by 6 bases, with 9 bases of the junction left unmatched. Germline lookup yields CDR1 DFQATT and CDR2 SNEGSKA (reference sequence). The CDR3 length is 14 residues.

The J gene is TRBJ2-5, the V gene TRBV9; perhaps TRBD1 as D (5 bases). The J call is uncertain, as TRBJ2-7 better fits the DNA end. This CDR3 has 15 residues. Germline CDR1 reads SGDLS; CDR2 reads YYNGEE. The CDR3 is CASSAPAAGISEQYF. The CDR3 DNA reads TGTGCCAGCAGCGCCCCTGCCGCAGGGATTAGCGAGCAGTACTTC.

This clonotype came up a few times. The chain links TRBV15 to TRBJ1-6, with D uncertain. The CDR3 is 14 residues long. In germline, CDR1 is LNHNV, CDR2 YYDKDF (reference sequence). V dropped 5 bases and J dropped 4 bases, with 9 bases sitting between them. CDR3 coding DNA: TGTGCCACCAGCCGAACAAGTTATAATTCACCCCTCCACTTT. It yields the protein CATSRTSYNSPLHF.

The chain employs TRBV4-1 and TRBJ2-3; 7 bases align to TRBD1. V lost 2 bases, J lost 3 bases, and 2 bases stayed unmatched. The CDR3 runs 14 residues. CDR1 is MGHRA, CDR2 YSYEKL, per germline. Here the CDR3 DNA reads TGCGCCAGCAGCCAACCGGACAGGACAGATACGCAGTATTTT. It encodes CASSQPDRTDTQYF.

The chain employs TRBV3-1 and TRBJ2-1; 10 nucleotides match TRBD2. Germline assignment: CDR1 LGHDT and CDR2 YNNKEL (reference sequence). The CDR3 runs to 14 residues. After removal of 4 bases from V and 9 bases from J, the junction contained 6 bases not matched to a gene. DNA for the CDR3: TGTGCCAGCAGCCTTCCCGGGACTAGCGCTGAGCAGTTCTTC. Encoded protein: CASSLPGTSAEQFF.

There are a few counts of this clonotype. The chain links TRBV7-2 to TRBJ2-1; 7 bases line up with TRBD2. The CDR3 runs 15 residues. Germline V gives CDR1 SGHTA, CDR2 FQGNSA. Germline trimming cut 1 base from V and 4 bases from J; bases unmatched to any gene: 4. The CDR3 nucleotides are TGTGCCAGCAGCTTAGTAGCTAGCGGATACAATGAGCAGTTCTTC. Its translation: CASSLVASGYNEQFF.

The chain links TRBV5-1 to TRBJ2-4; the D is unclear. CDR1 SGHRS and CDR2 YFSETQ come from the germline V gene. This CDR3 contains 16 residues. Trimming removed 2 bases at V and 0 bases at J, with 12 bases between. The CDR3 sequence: CASSLQTGLAKNIQYF. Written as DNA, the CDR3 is TGCGCCAGCAGCTTACAGACGGGCTTAGCCAAAAACATTCAGTACTTC. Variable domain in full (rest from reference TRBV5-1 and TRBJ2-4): KAGVTQTPRYLIKTRGQQVTLSCSPISGHRSVSWYQQTPGQGLQFLFEYFSETQRNKGNFPGRFSGRQFSNSRSEMNVSTLELGDSALYLCASSLQTGLAKNIQYFGAGTRLSVL.

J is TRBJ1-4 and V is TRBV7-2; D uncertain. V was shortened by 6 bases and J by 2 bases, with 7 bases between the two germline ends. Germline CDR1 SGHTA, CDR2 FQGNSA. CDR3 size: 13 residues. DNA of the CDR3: TGTGCCAGCAGGGAGAGGACTAATGAAAAACTGTTTTTT. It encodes CASRERTNEKLFF.

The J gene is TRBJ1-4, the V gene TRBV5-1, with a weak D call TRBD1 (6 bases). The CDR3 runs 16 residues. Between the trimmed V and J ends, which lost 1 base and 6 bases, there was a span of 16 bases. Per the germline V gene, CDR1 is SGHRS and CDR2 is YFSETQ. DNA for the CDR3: TGCGCCAGCAGCTTGCTGGGGGCGATACTTGATGAAAAACTGTTTTTT. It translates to CASSLLGAILDEKLFF.

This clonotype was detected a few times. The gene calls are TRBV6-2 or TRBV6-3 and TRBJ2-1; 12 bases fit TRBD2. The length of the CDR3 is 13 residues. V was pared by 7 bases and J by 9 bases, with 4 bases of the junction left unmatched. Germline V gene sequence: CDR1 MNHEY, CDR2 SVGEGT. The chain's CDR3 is CASIRLAGAEQFF. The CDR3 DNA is TGTGCCAGCATTCGACTAGCGGGGGCTGAGCAGTTCTTC.

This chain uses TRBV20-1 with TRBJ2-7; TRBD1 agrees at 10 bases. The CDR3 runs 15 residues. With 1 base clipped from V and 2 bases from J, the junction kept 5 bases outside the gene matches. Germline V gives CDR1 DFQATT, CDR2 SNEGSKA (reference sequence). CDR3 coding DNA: TGCAGTGCTAGAGGCGGGACAGGGGTCACCTACGAGCAGTACTTC. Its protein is CSARGGTGVTYEQYF.

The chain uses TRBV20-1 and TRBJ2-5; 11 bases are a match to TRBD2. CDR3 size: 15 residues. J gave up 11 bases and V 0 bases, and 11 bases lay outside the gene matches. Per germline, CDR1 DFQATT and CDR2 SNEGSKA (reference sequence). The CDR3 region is CSARDGTSGKVEQYF. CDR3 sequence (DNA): TGCAGTGCTAGAGATGGGACTAGCGGAAAGGTTGAGCAGTACTTC.

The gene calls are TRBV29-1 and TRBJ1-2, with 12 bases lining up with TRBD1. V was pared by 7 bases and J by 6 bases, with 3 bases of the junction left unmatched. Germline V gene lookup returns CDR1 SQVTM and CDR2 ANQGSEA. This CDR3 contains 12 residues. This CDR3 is CSGDRGQDGYTF. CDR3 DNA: TGCAGCGGGGACAGGGGGCAAGATGGCTACACCTTC.